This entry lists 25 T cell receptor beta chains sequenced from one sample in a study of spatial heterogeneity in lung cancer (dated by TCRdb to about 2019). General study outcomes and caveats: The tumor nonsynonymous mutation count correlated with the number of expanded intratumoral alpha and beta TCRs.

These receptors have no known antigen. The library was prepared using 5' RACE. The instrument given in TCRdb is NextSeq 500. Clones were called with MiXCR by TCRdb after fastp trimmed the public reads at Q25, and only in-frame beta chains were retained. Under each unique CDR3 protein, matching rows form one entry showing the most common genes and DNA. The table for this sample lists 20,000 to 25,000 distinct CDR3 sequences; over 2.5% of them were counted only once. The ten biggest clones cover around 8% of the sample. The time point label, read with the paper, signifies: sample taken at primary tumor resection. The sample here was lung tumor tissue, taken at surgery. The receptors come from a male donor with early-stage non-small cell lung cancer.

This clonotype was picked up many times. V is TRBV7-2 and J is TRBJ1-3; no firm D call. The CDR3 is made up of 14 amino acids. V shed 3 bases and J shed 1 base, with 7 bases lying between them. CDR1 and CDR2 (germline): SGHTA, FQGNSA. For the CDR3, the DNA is TGTGCCAGCAGCTTGGGATTGTCTGGAAACACCATATATTTT. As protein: CASSLGLSGNTIYF.

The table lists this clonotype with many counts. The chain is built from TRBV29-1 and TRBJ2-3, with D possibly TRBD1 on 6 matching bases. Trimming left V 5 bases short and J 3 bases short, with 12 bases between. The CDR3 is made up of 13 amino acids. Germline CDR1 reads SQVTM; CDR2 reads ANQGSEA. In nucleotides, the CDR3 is TGCAGCGTTCTGGACAGTAAGACAGATACGCAGTATTTT. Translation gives CSVLDSKTDTQYF.

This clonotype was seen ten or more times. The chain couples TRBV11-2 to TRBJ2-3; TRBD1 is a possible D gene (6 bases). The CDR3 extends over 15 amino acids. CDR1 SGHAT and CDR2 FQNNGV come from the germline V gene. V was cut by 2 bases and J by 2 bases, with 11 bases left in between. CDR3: CASSLIGGYTDTQYF. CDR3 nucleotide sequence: TGTGCCAGCAGCTTAATAGGGGGATACACAGATACGCAGTATTTT.

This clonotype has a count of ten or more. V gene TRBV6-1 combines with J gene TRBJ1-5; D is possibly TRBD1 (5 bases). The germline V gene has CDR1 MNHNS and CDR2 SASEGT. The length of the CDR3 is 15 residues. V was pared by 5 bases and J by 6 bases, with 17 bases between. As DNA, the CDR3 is TGTGCCAGCAGTCCCATTGGGGGTGTCGGTCAGCCCCAGCATTTT. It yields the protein CASSPIGGVGQPQHF.

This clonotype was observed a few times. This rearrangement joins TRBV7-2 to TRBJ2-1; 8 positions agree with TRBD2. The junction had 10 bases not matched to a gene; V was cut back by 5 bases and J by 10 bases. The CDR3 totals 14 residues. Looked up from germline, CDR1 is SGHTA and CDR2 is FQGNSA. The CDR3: CASSRRGADGEQFF. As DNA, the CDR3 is TGTGCCAGCAGCCGGCGGGGGGCGGATGGGGAGCAGTTCTTC. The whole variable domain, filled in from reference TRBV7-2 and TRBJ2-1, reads GAGVSQSPSNKVTEKGKDVELRCDPISGHTALYWYRQSLGQGLEFLIYFQGNSAPDKSGLPSDRFSAERTGGSVSTLTIQRTQQEDSAVYLCASSRRGADGEQFFGPGTRLTVL.

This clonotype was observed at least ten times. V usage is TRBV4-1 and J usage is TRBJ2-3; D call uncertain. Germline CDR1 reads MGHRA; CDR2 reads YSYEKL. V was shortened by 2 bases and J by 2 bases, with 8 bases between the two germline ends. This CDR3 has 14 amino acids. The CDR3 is CASSQFPHTDTQYF. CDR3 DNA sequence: TGCGCCAGCAGCCAATTTCCCCACACAGATACGCAGTATTTT.

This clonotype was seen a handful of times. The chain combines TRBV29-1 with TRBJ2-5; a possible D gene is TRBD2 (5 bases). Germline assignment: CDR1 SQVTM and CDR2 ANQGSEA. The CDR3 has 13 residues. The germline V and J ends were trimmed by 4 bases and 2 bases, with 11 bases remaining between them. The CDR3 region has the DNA TGCAGCGTTGTTCCGAGGGCACAAGAGACCCAGTACTTC. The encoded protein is CSVVPRAQETQYF.

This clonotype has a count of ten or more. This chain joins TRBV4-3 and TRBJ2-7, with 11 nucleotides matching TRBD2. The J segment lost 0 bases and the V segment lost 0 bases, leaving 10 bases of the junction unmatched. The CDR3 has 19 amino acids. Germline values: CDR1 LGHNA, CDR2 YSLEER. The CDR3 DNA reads TGCGCCAGCAGCCAAGATTGGCTAGCGGGAGGCCTCACCTCCTACGAGCAGTACTTC. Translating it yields CASSQDWLAGGLTSYEQYF.

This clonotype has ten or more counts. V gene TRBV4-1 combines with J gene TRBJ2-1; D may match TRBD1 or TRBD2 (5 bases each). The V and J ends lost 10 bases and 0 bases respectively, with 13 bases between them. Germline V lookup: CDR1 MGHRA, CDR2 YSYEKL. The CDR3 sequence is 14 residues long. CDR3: CATGTASSYNEQFF. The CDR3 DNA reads TGCGCCACCGGGACGGCGAGCTCCTACAATGAGCAGTTCTTC.

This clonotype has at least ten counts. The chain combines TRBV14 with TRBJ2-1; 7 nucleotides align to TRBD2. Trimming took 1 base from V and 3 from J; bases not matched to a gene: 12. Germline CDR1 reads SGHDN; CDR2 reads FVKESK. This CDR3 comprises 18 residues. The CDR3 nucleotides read TGTGCCAGCAGCCAAGGTCGACTAGCCACGGATATCTACAATGAGCAGTTCTTC. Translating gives CASSQGRLATDIYNEQFF.

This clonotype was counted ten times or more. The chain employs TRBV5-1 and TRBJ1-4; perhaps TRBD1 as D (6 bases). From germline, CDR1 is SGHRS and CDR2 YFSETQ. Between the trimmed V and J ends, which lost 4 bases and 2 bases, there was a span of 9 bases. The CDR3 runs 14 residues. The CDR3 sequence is CASSTGHTNEKLFF. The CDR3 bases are TGCGCCAGCAGCACGGGACACACTAATGAAAAACTGTTTTTT.

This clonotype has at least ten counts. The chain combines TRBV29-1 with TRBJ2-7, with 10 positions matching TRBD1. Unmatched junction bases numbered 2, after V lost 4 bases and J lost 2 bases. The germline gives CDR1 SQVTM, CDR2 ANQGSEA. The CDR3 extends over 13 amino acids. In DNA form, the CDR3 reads TGCAGCGTTGGGGGGACAGGGGCCTACGAGCAGTACTTC. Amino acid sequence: CSVGGTGAYEQYF.

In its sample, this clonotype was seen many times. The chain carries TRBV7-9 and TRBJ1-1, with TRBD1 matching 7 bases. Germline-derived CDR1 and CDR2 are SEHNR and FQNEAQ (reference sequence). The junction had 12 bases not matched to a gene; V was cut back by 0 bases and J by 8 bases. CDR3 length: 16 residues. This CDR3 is CASSLAGLTGRTEAFF. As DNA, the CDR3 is TGTGCCAGCAGCTTAGCGGGTTTGACAGGGAGGACGGAAGCTTTCTTT.

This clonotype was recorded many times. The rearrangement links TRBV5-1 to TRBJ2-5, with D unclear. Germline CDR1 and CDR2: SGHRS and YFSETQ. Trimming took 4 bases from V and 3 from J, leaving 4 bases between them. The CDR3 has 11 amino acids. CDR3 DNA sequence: TGCGCCAGCAGCGATAAAGAGACCCAGTACTTC. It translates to CASSDKETQYF.

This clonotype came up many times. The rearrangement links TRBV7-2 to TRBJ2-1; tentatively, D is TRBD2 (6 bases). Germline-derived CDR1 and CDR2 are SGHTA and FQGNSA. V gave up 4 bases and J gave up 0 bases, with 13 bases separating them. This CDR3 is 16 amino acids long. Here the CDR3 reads CASSSRGFYSYNEQFF. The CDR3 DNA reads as TGTGCCAGCAGCTCACGGGGGTTCTACTCCTACAATGAGCAGTTCTTC.

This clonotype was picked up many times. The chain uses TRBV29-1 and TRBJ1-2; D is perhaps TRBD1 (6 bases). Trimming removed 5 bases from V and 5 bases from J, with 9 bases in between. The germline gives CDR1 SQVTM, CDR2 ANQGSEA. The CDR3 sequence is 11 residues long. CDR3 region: CSVQTGYGYTF. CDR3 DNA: TGCAGCGTTCAAACAGGGTATGGCTACACCTTC.

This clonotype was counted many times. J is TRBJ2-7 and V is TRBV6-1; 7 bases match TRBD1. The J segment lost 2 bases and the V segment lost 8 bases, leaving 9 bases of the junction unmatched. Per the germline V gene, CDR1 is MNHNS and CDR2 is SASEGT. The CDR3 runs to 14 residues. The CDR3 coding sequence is TGTGCCAGCGCCGGGACAGTGAAGACCTACGAGCAGTACTTC. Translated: CASAGTVKTYEQYF.

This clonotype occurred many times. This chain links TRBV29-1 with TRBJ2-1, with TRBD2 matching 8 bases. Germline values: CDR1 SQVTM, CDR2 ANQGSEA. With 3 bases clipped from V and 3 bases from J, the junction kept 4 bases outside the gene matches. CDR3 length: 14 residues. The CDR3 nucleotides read TGCAGCGTTGATCTACTAGCGGACTACAATGAGCAGTTCTTC. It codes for CSVDLLADYNEQFF.

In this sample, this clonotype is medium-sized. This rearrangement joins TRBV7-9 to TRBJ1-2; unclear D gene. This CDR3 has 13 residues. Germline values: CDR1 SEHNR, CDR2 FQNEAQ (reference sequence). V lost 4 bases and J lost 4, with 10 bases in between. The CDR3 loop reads CASSSDEFYGYTF. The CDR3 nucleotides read TGTGCCAGCAGCTCAGATGAATTCTATGGCTACACCTTC.

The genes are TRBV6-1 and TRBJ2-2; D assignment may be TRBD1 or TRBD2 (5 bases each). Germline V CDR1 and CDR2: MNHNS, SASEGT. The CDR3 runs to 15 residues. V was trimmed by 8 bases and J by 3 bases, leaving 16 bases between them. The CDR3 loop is CASVIGGVYTGELFF. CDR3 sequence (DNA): TGTGCCAGCGTTATTGGGGGAGTCTACACCGGGGAGCTGTTTTTT.

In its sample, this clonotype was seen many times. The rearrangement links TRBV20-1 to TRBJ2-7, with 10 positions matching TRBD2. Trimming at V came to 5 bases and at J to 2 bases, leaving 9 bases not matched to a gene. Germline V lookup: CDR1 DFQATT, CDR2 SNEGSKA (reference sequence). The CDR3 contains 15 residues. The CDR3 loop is CSAGASGGPPYEQYF. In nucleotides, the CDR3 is TGCAGTGCTGGGGCTAGCGGGGGCCCTCCCTACGAGCAGTACTTC.

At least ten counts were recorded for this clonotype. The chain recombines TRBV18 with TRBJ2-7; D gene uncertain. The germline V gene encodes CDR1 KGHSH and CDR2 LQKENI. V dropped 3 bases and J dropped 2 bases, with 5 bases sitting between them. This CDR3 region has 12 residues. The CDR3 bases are TGTGCCAGCTCACCGAACGCCTACGAGCAGTACTTC. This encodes CASSPNAYEQYF.

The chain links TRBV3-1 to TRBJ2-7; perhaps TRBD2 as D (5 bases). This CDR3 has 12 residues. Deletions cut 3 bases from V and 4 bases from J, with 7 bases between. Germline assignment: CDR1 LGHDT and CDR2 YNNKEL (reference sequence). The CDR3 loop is CASSQGGYEQYF. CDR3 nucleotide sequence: TGTGCCAGCAGCCAGGGCGGGTACGAGCAGTACTTC.

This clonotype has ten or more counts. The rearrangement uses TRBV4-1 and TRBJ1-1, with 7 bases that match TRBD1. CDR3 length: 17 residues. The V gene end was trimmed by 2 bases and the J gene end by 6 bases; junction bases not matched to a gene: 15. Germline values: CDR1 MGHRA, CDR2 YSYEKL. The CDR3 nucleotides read TGCGCCAGCAGCCAACAATTGGGTGACACAGGGGTTCCTGAAGCTTTCTTT. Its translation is CASSQQLGDTGVPEAFF.

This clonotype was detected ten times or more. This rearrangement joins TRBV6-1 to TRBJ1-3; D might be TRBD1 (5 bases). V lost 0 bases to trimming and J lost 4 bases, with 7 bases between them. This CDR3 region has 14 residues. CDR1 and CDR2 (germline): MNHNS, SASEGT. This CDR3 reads CASSEAGTGNTIYF. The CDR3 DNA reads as TGTGCCAGCAGTGAAGCGGGGACCGGAAACACCATATATTTT.